This T cell receptor beta chain was identified during a study of T cells after yellow fever vaccination. Trimming took off 6 bases at V and 5 bases at J, with 19 bases between the two ends. The CDR3 runs to 15 residues. Germline CDR1 and CDR2: MNHEY and SVGEGT. There are a few counts of this clonotype. One entry per CDR3 protein results from TCRdb running MiXCR on the 5' RACE reads. The sample contains approximately 74,000 distinct CDR3 sequences, approximately 7% of which appear only once. This sequence joins TRBV6-2 or TRBV6-3 and TRBJ2-5, with D possibly TRBD2 on 5 matching bases. This specimen consisted of CD8+ T cells sorted from PBMCs, obtained about 5 days after the first yellow fever vaccination. This TCR was recovered from a man between 18 and 29 years old who received the YFV17D yellow fever vaccine. CDR3 region: CASSYGYLAGETQYF. For the CDR3, the DNA is TGTGCCAGCAGCTACGGATATCTAGCTGGCGAGACCCAGTACTTC.